This T cell receptor beta chain was captured by sequencing in a study of T cell repertoires in cytomegalovirus infection. For the study at large: In public TCR beta signatures, there were indications of both CMV infection and matching HLA type.

The CDR3 covers 17 residues. Germline V lookup: CDR1 SGHVS, CDR2 FQNEAQ. The V and J ends lost 0 bases and 0 bases respectively, with 13 bases between them. TCRdb re-analysed the reads in MiXCR, keeping a single row per CDR3 protein. Of 250,000 or so distinct CDR3 sequences listed, approximately 15% were seen once; the top ten hold roughly 50%. Study conclusions and caveats: Within the response measured ex vivo, HLA-C-restricted CMV-specific TCR beta clonotypes were dominant.

This clonotype was detected ten times or more. The target antigen is unknown. The source material was CD8+ T cells from PBMCs. This chain links TRBV7-8 with TRBJ2-3, with TRBD2 as a possible D gene (6 bases). This TCR came from a human donor in good health (CMV status not recorded). Some clones in this sample may be carry-over from other donors' samples. The CDR3 loop reads CASSLARAGTSTDTQYF. CDR3 sequence (DNA): TGTGCCAGCAGCTTAGCGCGGGCGGGGACTAGCACAGATACGCAGTATTTT.